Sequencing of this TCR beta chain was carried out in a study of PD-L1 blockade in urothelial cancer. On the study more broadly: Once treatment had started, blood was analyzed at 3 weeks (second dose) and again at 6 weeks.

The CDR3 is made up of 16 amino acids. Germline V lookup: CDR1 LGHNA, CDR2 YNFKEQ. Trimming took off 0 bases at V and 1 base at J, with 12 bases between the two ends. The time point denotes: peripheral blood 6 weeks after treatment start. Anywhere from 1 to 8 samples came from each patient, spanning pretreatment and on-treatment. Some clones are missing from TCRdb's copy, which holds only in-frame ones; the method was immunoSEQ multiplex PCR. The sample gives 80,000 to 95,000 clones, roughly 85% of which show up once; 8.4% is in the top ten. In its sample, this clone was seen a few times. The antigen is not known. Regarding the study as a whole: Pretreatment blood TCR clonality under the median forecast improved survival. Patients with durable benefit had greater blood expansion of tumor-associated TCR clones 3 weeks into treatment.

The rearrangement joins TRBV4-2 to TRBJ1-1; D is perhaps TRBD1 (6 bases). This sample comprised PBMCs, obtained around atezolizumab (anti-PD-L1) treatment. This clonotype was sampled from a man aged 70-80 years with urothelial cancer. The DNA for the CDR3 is TGTGCCAGCAGCCAAGAGATGGCGGGGGCGAACACTGAAGCTTTCTTT. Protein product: CASSQEMAGANTEAFF.